One and the same sample provided the 20 T cell receptor beta chains below, sequenced in a study of blood T cell repertoires in COVID-19. Only in-frame clones appear in the TCRdb table, and some are missing; sequencing was by immunoSEQ multiplex PCR. The sample records 150,000 to 200,000 clones, more than 85% being singletons. The sample comprised peripheral blood. The receptor set was obtained from a woman at least 80 years old with COVID-19, enrolled during active disease.

The chain carries TRBV29-1 and TRBJ2-2; D remains unclear. The germline CDR1 and CDR2 sequences are SQVTM and ANQGSEA. V lost 3 bases to trimming and J lost 6 bases, with 5 bases between them. The CDR3 has 11 amino acids. CDR3 sequence (DNA): TGCAGCGTTGACCGGGCCGGGGAGCTGTTTTTT. Translated: CSVDRAGELFF.

This clone has just a few counts. The chain links TRBV7-9 to TRBJ2-5; TRBD1 matches at 7 bases. CDR3 length: 13 residues. Germline V CDR1 and CDR2: SEHNR, FQNEAQ (reference sequence). V gave up 7 bases and J gave up 1 base; unmatched junction bases: 3. In DNA form, the CDR3 reads TGTGCCAGCAAAAGGGACAGCCAAGAGACCCAGTACTTC. It encodes CASKRDSQETQYF. The full variable domain, its missing parts supplied by reference TRBV7-9 and TRBJ2-5, is DTGVSQNPRHKITKRGQNVTFRCDPISEHNRLYWYRQTLGQGPEFLTYFQNEAQLEKSRLLSDRFSAERPKGSFSTLEIQRTEQGDSAMYLCASKRDSQETQYFGPGTRLLVL.

The chain joins TRBV7-8 to TRBJ2-2, with 13 bases that match TRBD2. The germline CDR1 and CDR2 sequences are SGHVS and FQNEAQ. The junction had 3 bases not matched to a gene; V was cut back by 3 bases and J by 8 bases. The CDR3 extends over 15 amino acids. Here the CDR3 DNA reads TGTGCCAGCAGCTTGGGACTAGCGGGAACGGGGGAGCTGTTTTTT. Translating gives CASSLGLAGTGELFF.

The chain combines TRBV28 with TRBJ1-2; no reliable D call. The CDR3 contains 12 residues. V lost 5 bases and J lost 7, with 11 bases in between. Germline assignment: CDR1 MDHEN and CDR2 SYDVKM. The CDR3 protein is CASSIASAGYTF. The CDR3 DNA reads as TGTGCCAGCAGTATAGCCTCGGCTGGCTACACCTTC.

The V gene is TRBV9, the J gene TRBJ1-4; 12 nucleotides line up with TRBD1. V lost 6 bases and J lost 7; bases outside the gene matches: 4. Looked up from germline, CDR1 is SGDLS and CDR2 is YYNGEE. The CDR3 runs 14 residues. This CDR3 is CASTPGQGAEKLFF. The CDR3 region has the DNA TGTGCCAGCACCCCGGGACAGGGGGCTGAAAAACTGTTTTTT.

This clone was observed a handful of times. The chain recombines TRBV7-8 with TRBJ2-1; a weak D match, TRBD2 (6 bases). The germline V gene has CDR1 SGHVS and CDR2 FQNEAQ. V gave up 1 base and J gave up 7 bases, with 14 bases separating them. There are 15 residues in the CDR3. The CDR3 nucleotides read TGTGCCAGCAGCTTAGGACTAGTCGGTGGGAATGAGCAGTTCTTC. Translating gives CASSLGLVGGNEQFF.

This clone was seen a single time. The chain is built from TRBV7-3 and TRBJ2-1; D not certain. Looked up from germline, CDR1 is SGHTA and CDR2 is FQGTGA. CDR3 length equals 13 residues. V was clipped by 4 bases and J by 6 bases, with 10 bases between them. For the CDR3, the DNA is TGTGCCAGCAGCTCCGACCCGGGCAATGAGCAGTTCTTC. This codes for CASSSDPGNEQFF.

The chain is built from TRBV28 and TRBJ1-5; no clear D gene. Germline-derived CDR1 and CDR2 are MDHEN and SYDVKM. This CDR3 region has 15 residues. Trimming removed 5 bases from V and 6 bases from J, with 17 bases in between. CDR3 sequence: CASSVDGRTTQPQHF. The CDR3 DNA follows: TGTGCCAGCAGTGTTGACGGGAGGACTACTCAGCCCCAGCATTTT. The variable domain in full, completed from reference TRBV28 and TRBJ1-5, reads DVKVTQSSRYLVKRTGEKVFLECVQDMDHENMFWYRQDPGLGLRLIYFSYDVKMKEKGDIPEGYSVSREKKERFSLILESASTNQTSMYLCASSVDGRTTQPQHFGDGTRLSIL.

The chain is built from TRBV7-2 and TRBJ2-1; 8 nucleotides line up with TRBD2. CDR3 length: 13 residues. Looked up from germline, CDR1 is SGHTA and CDR2 is FQGNSA. The trim removed 4 bases at V and 6 bases at J, leaving 2 bases unmatched. The CDR3 protein is CASSSSGFNEQFF. The CDR3 nucleotides are TGTGCCAGCAGCTCTAGCGGGTTCAATGAGCAGTTCTTC.

The CDR3 reads CASSQGAVGGTGELFF. Here the CDR3 DNA reads TGTGCCAGCAGCCAAGGGGCTGTGGGGGGCACCGGGGAGCTGTTTTTT. The V call is TRBV3-1 (or the pseudogene TRBV3-2), the J call TRBJ2-2; D might be TRBD2 (6 bases). Germline-derived CDR1 and CDR2 are LGHDT and YNNKEL (reference sequence). Trimming removed 1 base at V and 4 bases at J, with 13 bases between. There are 16 residues in the CDR3.

The rearrangement joins TRBV19 to TRBJ2-7; 7 bases are shared with TRBD2. The ends lost 6 bases at V and 0 bases at J; junction bases unmatched: 5. The CDR3 extends over 14 amino acids. The V gene's germline CDR1 is LNHDA and CDR2 SQIVND (reference sequence). The CDR3 protein is CASRLAQNSYEQYF. The CDR3 DNA sequence: TGTGCCAGTAGACTAGCGCAGAACTCCTACGAGCAGTACTTC.

V gene TRBV7-2 combines with J gene TRBJ2-3, with TRBD2 matching over 11 bases. Trimming cost V 2 bases and J 3 bases; bases outside gene matches: 4. The CDR3 consists of 16 residues. Germline-derived CDR1 and CDR2 are SGHTA and FQGNSA. CDR3 nucleotides: TGTGCCAGCAGCTTAACTAGCGGGAGCCTAACAGATACGCAGTATTTT. This sequence encodes CASSLTSGSLTDTQYF.

CDR3 protein: CAISGKLAGGPANEQFF. For the CDR3, the DNA is TGTGCCATCAGTGGTAAGCTAGCGGGAGGGCCAGCCAATGAGCAGTTCTTC. The chain has TRBV10-3 and TRBJ2-1, with TRBD2 matching over 12 bases. J gave up 6 bases and V 4 bases, and 10 bases lay outside the gene matches. From germline, CDR1 is ENHRY and CDR2 SYGVKD. The CDR3 totals 17 residues.

The rearrangement uses TRBV27 and TRBJ1-1, with unresolved D. V was cut by 6 bases and J by 11 bases, with 19 bases left in between. The CDR3 contains 13 residues. Germline CDR1 and CDR2: MNHEY and SMNVEV (reference sequence). CDR3: CASRALTRQPAFF. The CDR3 bases are TGTGCCAGCAGGGCTCTGACCCGACAACCGGCTTTCTTT.

The table lists this clone with a count of one. J is TRBJ1-2 and V is TRBV5-8; tentative D call: TRBD1 (5 bases). In germline, CDR1 is SGHTS, CDR2 YDEGEE. Trimming shortened V by 5 bases and J by 1 base, and 15 bases separated the two germline ends. The CDR3 runs 15 residues. CDR3 in DNA: TGTGCCAGCAGATACCAGGGATCGGGTAACTATGGCTACACCTTC. Its protein is CASRYQGSGNYGYTF.

The J gene is TRBJ2-1, the V gene TRBV29-1; 8 nucleotides line up with TRBD1. Losses at the gene ends were 7 bases for V and 1 base for J; bases not matched to a gene: 3. CDR1 is SQVTM and CDR2 is ANQGSEA in the germline V gene. CDR3 length: 13 residues. DNA for the CDR3: TGCAGCGCACAGGGGGATTCCTACAATGAGCAGTTCTTC. It encodes CSAQGDSYNEQFF.

This rearrangement joins TRBV12-3 or TRBV12-4 to TRBJ2-3; D perhaps matches TRBD2 (5 bases). V lost 6 bases, J lost 4 bases, and 11 bases lay in between. The CDR3 loop spans 13 amino acids. CDR3 amino acids: CASRKRLSDTQYF. The CDR3 DNA reads TGTGCCAGCAGGAAAAGACTATCAGATACGCAGTATTTT.

The rearrangement joins TRBV2 to TRBJ2-3, with D maybe TRBD1 (6 bases). From germline, CDR1 is SNHLY and CDR2 FYNNEI. The CDR3 spans 14 residues. V lost 4 bases and J lost 2, with 10 bases in between. CDR3 amino acids: CASSGGQLTDTQYF. In DNA form, the CDR3 reads TGTGCCAGCAGTGGGGGGCAACTCACAGATACGCAGTATTTT.

The chain employs TRBV20-1 and TRBJ2-1; 12 nucleotides align to TRBD2. Losses at the gene ends were 3 bases for V and 7 bases for J; bases not matched to a gene: 7. This CDR3 has 15 residues. Germline V lookup: CDR1 DFQATT, CDR2 SNEGSKA (reference sequence). CDR3 protein: CSASLAGGPVNEQFF. The CDR3 nucleotides read TGCAGTGCTAGTCTAGCGGGAGGGCCGGTGAATGAGCAGTTCTTC.

This chain connects TRBV10-1 to TRBJ2-3; the match to TRBD2 covers 11 bases. From germline, CDR1 is WNHNN and CDR2 SYGVQD (reference sequence). This CDR3 region has 17 residues. The V gene end was trimmed by 4 bases and the J gene end by 3 bases; junction bases not matched to a gene: 9. The CDR3 reads CASSVVAGGPFTDTQYF. The CDR3 region has the DNA TGCGCCAGCAGTGTAGTAGCGGGAGGGCCGTTTACAGATACGCAGTATTTT.